Described below is a single T cell receptor (beta chain) sequence and its context. This entry is derived from a study of control samples from healthy donors and cancer patients. Clones were read by immunoSEQ multiplex PCR, and TCRdb kept only the in-frame ones, dropping some. The repertoire has approximately 160,000 clones, over 85% of them found once; the top ten carry approximately 4%. There are 13 residues in the CDR3. Trimming at V came to 7 bases and at J to 2 bases, leaving 6 bases not matched to a gene. CDR1 SQVTM and CDR2 ANQGSEA come from the germline V gene. The clonotype comes from a woman between 55 and 75 years old in good health. The chain combines TRBV29-1 with TRBJ1-1, with TRBD1 matching 8 bases. Material: blood. CDR3 region: CSELGQENTEAFF. CDR3 in DNA: TGCAGCGAATTGGGACAGGAAAACACTGAAGCTTTCTTT.